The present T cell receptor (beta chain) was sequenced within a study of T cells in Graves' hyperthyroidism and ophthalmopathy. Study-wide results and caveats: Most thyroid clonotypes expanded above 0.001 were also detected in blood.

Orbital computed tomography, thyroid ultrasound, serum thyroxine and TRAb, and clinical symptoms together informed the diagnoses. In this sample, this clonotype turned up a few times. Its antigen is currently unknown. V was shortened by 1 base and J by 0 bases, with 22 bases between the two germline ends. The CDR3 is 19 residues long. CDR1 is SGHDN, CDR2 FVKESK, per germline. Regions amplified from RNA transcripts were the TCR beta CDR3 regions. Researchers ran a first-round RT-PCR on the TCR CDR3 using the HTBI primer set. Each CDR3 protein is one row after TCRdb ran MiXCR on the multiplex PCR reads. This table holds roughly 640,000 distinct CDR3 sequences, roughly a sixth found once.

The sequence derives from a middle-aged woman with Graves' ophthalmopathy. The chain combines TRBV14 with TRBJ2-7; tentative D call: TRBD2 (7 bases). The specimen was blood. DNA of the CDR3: TGTGCCAGCAGCCAAGTCGGGTCAAGAGGGGGAGGGGGCTCCTACGAGCAGTACTTC. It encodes CASSQVGSRGGGGSYEQYF.